The T cell receptor beta chain described here comes from a study of molecular identifiers for immune sequencing clone quantification. This clonotype has just a few counts. The authors sorted naive CD8 T cells as CD8+CD4-CCR7+CD45RA+. The CDR3 spans 12 residues. Germline loops: CDR1 SGHDT, CDR2 YYEEEE. Trimming cost V 2 bases and J 9 bases, with 11 bases left between them. TCRdb itself ran the PCR reads through MiXCR, one entry per CDR3 protein. This sample has a few hundred thousand distinct CDR3 sequences; 24% occur once, and the top ten carry 0.65% to 0.95%. Sequencing was done on a sample of naive CD8+ T cells from blood, with Jurkat cell RNA spiked in. Subset noted: FACS-sorted CD8+CD4-CCR7+CD45RA+ naive T cells. The chain joins TRBV5-6 to TRBJ1-1; unclear D gene. The source of this sequence is a human donor in good health. Some libraries in this study had Jurkat cell RNA spiked in. CDR3 residues: CASSLSGLKAFF. The CDR3 region has the DNA TGTGCCAGCAGCTTATCCGGGCTCAAAGCTTTCTTT.